This T cell receptor (beta chain) was found in a study of tumor-infiltrating lymphocytes in primary liver carcinoma listed by TCRdb under 2017. Context from the whole study: Of the five patients, three men and two women aged 30 to 69 years, four had hepatocellular carcinoma and one had combined HCC and intrahepatic cholangiocarcinoma. A total of 35 or so specimens from 5 patients went through TCRbeta repertoire sequencing, namely 25 tumor regions, 5 adjacent noncancerous liver tissues and 5 peripheral blood samples. Technical replicate repertoires showed high reproducibility, with mean shared-clone rates about 0.92 and correlation coefficients above 0.98. The five patients had tumors staged T1-T3 N0M0, with maximum diameters ranging from about 4.2 to 11 cm. For each liver tumor, the study sampled five regions along with adjacent normal tissue and blood, and applied TCRbeta repertoire sequencing, expression microarrays and whole-exome sequencing. Each sample produced about 3.5 to 7.13 million productive TCRbeta reads, and read depth showed no significant difference between tissue types. To link TCRbeta repertoire diversity with the local molecular phenotype, the roughly 27 tumor region samples were profiled using Agilent mRNA microarrays.

CDR1 and CDR2 are drawn from the germline V gene: SQVTM, ANQGSEA. The CDR3 starts with the cysteine, ends with the phenylalanine, and has 13 residues. Only CDR3 DNA is held: 39 bases, read in frame from base 1. Starting from around 520 ng total RNA, TCRbeta-specific cDNA was produced by reverse transcription with a constant-region primer and ProtoScript II reverse transcriptase. The TCRbeta libraries were prepared through three rounds of nested multiplex PCR following a slightly modified ARM-PCR procedure. Each of the first two PCR rounds ran for nine to eleven cycles and used multiplex TRBV1-TRBV30 forward primers together with a Cbeta reverse primer. Sample barcodes and Illumina adapters were added in a final 25-cycle PCR using Deep VentR polymerase. Amplicons of 200-500 bp were gel-purified with a QIAquick gel extraction kit before sequencing. The TCRbeta amplicons were sequenced with 250-bp paired-end reads on an Illumina HiSeq 2500. Processing in the source paper ran as follows. Trimmomatic v0.33 was used to quality-trim the reads, and FLASH v1.2.11 was used to merge paired reads so that full CDR3 sequences could be recovered. V, D and J germline segments were assigned to the rearranged TCRbeta sequences using MiGEC v1.2.1b. Clonotype statistics and Shannon-Wiener diversity indices were calculated with VDJtools v1.0.0. Except for diversity analysis, only the 250 most abundant clonotypes of each sample were used in subsequent analyses to reduce sampling bias. TCRdb reprocessing: public reads trimmed at Q25 with fastp, clones called with MiXCR, in-frame beta chains kept. Records with the same CDR3 protein are collapsed into one entry carrying the most frequent genes and DNA. The V and J calls were determined by TCRdb, not by the authors. This sample has approximately 120,000 distinct CDR3 sequences in its table, and under 65% of those were observed once. 8% to 9% of the sample is taken by the ten largest.

Total RNA and DNA were co-extracted without cell sorting from approximately 20-30 mg of bulk tissue using the AllPrep DNA/RNA mini kit. Surgical resection was performed in China between 2015 and 2016 on about five patients with histopathologically diagnosed primary liver carcinoma. At the time of sampling, the patients had chronic HBV infection and had not received any treatment. Each tumor was sampled at five spatially separated regions: the tumor centre plus the superior, inferior, left-lateral and right-lateral poles. More than 75% viable tumor cells were found by histology in every tumor sample. Each fresh piece of tumor and adjacent tissue was cut in two, with one half stored in RNAlater at -80 degrees C and the other half sent for histology. The full study reports these points: Consistent with antigen-driven expansion, pairs of tumor regions showed higher repertoire overlap (mean approximately 35%) than either tumor-adjacent pairs (approximately 17%) or tumor-blood pairs (around 14%). Only the TCR beta chain was sequenced, so true repertoire diversity is likely underestimated because unpaired alpha chains were not captured. Only 4 or 5 patients were included in the study, and the authors note that the findings should be validated in a larger study. Compared with blood, tumors had a significantly larger share of the repertoire taken up by the top 250 clones (p = 0.039). Comparison of CD4+ and CD8+ T cell repertoires was precluded by the use of bulk unsorted samples. Only about 7-25% of top clones were found in all five regions of a tumor, suggesting spatial heterogeneity of tumor-infiltrating T cells.

Comment on this clonotype: The specificity of this receptor is unknown. Just one base apart from a much larger clone, this may be a read error.

This sequence was found in a woman aged 60-75 years with primary liver carcinoma and hepatitis B virus infection. The V and J segments used are TRBV29-1 and TRBJ2-3; the D gene is unclear. The sample comprised liver tumor tissue from sampling region 3. The cell subset or site tag for this specimen amounts to: tumor region T3, left-lateral pole. The DNA sequence follows: TGCAGCCTAAGCCTCCAGGCCACAGAAACGCAGTATTTT. Its amino acids are CSLSLQATETQYF.